Listed here is a single TCR beta chain. Its antigen is not known. The entry originates in a study of CD8+CD57+ T cells in acquired aplastic anemia. Whole-study context: Isolated CD4+ and CD8+ cells, once sorted, yielded DNA averaging around 3 ug.

TCR beta VDJ and CDR3 were profiled, and genomic DNA was the template. One entry per CDR3 protein results from TCRdb running MiXCR on the reads. The data contain around 180,000 distinct CDR3 sequences, about three fifths of them singletons. Study-wide findings and caveats: With respect to CD8+ Simpson's diversity, patients and controls did not differ significantly.

This receptor was taken from a human donor with severe aplastic anemia or a healthy control (not recorded which). The sequenced material came from sorted CD4+, CD8+, or CD8+CD57+ T cells (not recorded which) from PBMCs.

The CDR3 sequence is CASSMDRANYGYTF. CDR3 in DNA: TGTGCCAGCAGCATGGACAGGGCGAACTATGGCTACACCTTC. The chain has TRBV9 and TRBJ1-2; 8 bases are a match to TRBD1. V gave up 4 bases and J gave up 2 bases; unmatched junction bases: 4. The CDR3 runs 14 residues. Germline loops: CDR1 SGDLS, CDR2 YYNGEE.